This record concerns one T cell receptor (beta chain) sequence. This sample also contains other DNA sequences that code for the same CDR3. The sample comes from a study of blood T cell repertoires in COVID-19. Clones were read by immunoSEQ multiplex PCR, and TCRdb kept only the in-frame ones, dropping some. This sample has hundreds of thousands of clones; 70% to 90% occur once, and the top ten carry more than 0.95%. CDR1 and CDR2 from the germline V gene are MNHEY and SMNVEV (reference sequence). With 3 bases removed from V and 3 bases from J, the gap between germline ends came to 9 bases. The CDR3 sequence is 13 residues long.

The material sequenced was peripheral blood. This sequence joins TRBV27 and TRBJ2-7; D call uncertain. The receptor's source is a middle-aged man with acute or convalescent COVID-19. CDR3 coding DNA: TGTGCCAGCAGTTTTGGCGGTGGCTACGAGCAGTACTTC. Translating gives CASSFGGGYEQYF.